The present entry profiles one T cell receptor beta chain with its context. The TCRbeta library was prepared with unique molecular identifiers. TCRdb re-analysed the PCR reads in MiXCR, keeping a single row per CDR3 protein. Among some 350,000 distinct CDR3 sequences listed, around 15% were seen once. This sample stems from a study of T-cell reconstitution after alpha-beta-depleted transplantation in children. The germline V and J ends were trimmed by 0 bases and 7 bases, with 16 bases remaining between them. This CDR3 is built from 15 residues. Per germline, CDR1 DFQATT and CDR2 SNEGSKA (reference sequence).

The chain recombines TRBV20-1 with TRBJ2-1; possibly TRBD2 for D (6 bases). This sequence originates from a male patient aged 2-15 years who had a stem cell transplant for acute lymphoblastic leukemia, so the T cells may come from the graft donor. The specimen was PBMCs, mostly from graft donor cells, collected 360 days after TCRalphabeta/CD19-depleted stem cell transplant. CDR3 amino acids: CSARDRGRELNEQFF. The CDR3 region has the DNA TGCAGTGCTAGAGATCGGGGACGGGAGTTAAATGAGCAGTTCTTC.